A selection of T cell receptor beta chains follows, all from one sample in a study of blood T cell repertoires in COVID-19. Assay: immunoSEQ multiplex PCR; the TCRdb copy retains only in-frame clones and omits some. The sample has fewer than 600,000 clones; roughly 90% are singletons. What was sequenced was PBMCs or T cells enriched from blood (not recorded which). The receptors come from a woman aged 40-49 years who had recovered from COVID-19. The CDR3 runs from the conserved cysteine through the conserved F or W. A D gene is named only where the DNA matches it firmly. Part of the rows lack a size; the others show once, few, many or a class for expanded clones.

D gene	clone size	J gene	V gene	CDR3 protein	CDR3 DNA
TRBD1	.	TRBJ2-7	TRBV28	CASRTRTGGAYEQYF	TGTGCCAGCAGAACGCGTACAGGGGGTGCCTACGAGCAGTACTTC
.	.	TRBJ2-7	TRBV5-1	CASSVTGGAYEQYF	TGCGCCAGCAGCGTAACAGGGGGGGCCTACGAGCAGTACTTC
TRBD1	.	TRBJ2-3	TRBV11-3	CASSLRTGVDTQYF	TGTGCCAGCAGCTTGAGAACAGGGGTTGATACGCAGTATTTT
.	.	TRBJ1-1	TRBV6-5	CASRLIPLETEAFF	TGTGCCAGCAGGCTTATCCCCTTGGAGACTGAAGCTTTCTTT
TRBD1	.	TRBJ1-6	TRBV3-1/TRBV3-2	CASSLRTGNSPLHF	TGTGCCAGCAGCCTTAGGACAGGGAATTCACCCCTCCACTTT
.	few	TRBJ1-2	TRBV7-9	CASSSPWAGGYTF	TGTGCCAGCAGCTCCCCATGGGCGGGAGGCTACACCTTC
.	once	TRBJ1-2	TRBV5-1	CASSLVPDGTYGYTF	TGCGCCAGCAGCTTGGTGCCGGACGGGACTTATGGCTACACCTTC
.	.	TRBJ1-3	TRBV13	CASSSGQPGNTIYF	TGTGCCAGCAGCTCCGGACAGCCTGGAAACACCATATATTTT
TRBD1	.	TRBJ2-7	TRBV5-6	CASSLKQGVNHEQYF	TGTGCCAGCAGCTTGAAACAGGGGGTAAACCACGAGCAGTACTTC
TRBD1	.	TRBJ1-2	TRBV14	CASSLKPGQGSYGYTF	TGTGCCAGCAGCCTAAAACCGGGACAGGGATCTTATGGCTACACCTTC
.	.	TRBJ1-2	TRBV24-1	CATSDRVNYGYTF	TGTGCCACCAGTGATCGGGTAAACTATGGCTACACCTTC
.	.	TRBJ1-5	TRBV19	CASSIPQGQPQHF	TGTGCCAGTAGTATCCCACAGGGCCAGCCCCAGCATTTT
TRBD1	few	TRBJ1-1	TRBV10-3	CAISVGQGNTEAFF	TGTGCCATCAGTGTTGGACAGGGCAACACTGAAGCTTTCTTT
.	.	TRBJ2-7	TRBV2	CASREGSVGSYGEQYF	TGTGCCAGCAGAGAAGGCTCCGTCGGGAGCTACGGCGAGCAGTACTTC
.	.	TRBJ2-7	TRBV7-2	CASSLAWRLYEQYF	TGTGCCAGCAGCTTAGCCTGGAGACTGTACGAGCAGTACTTC
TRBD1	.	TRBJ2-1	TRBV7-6	CASSLEGTGIYNEQFF	TGTGCCAGCAGCTTAGAAGGGACAGGGATCTACAATGAGCAGTTCTTC
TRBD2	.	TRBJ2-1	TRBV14	CASSPTFIRREAPDEQFF	TGTGCCAGCAGCCCGACCTTCATCAGGCGGGAGGCACCCGATGAGCAGTTCTTC
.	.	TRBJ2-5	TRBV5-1	CASSLSGKQETQYF	TGCGCCAGCAGCTTGTCCGGGAAACAAGAGACCCAGTACTTC
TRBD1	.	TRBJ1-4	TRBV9	CASSGDRGREKLFF	TGTGCCAGCAGCGGCGACAGGGGGCGCGAAAAACTGTTTTTT
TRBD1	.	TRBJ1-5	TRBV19	CASSPWGQGADQPQHF	TGTGCCAGTAGCCCTTGGGGACAGGGGGCCGATCAGCCCCAGCATTTT
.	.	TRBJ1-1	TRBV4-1	CASSQVSLGGELKAFF	TGCGCCAGCAGCCAAGTATCCCTGGGGGGAGAGTTGAAAGCTTTCTTT
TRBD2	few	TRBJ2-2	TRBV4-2	CASSLTSGSPGELFF	TGTGCCAGCAGTCTTACTAGCGGGTCCCCGGGGGAGCTGTTTTTT
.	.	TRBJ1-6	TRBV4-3	CASSQDRGSPLHF	TGCGCCAGCAGCCAAGATCGGGGTTCACCCCTCCACTTT
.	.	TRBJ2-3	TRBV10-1	CASSEGLALSTDTQYF	TGCGCCAGCAGTGAGGGCCTAGCCCTGAGCACAGATACGCAGTATTTT
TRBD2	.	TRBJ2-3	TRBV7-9	CASSLPGLGWADTQYF	TGTGCCAGCAGTCTACCGGGACTAGGATGGGCAGATACGCAGTATTTT